Listed below are T cell receptor beta chains from one sample, sequenced in a study of blood T cell repertoires in COVID-19. Clones were read by immunoSEQ multiplex PCR, and TCRdb kept only the in-frame ones, dropping some. The data hold 200,000 or so clones, with 80% to 90% observed a single time. Sequenced: PBMCs or T cells enriched from blood (not recorded which). The receptors shown here come from a young woman who had recovered from COVID-19. Both conserved end residues are part of each CDR3. A D gene is named only where the DNA matches it firmly. The size field is filled for only some rows; it gives once, few, many or a size class.

D gene | clone size | J gene | V gene | CDR3 DNA | CDR3 protein
. | . | TRBJ2-7 | TRBV5-6 | TGTGCCAGCAGCATTGACTTGACCTCCTACGAGCAGTACTTC | CASSIDLTSYEQYF
. | . | TRBJ1-4 | TRBV9 | TGTGCCAGCAGCGTACGGGGGGGCGAAAAACTGTTTTTT | CASSVRGGEKLFF
. | . | TRBJ1-4 | TRBV11-2 | TGTGCCAGCAGCTTACCGATGGCCGCTAATGAAAAACTGTTTTTT | CASSLPMAANEKLFF
. | . | TRBJ2-1 | TRBV30 | TGTGCCTGGATGGGGGCCCCCCATGAGCAGTTCTTC | CAWMGAPHEQFF
TRBD1 | . | TRBJ1-2 | TRBV7-8 | TGTGCCAGCAGCCCAATGACAGGGAGAGACTATGGCTACACCTTC | CASSPMTGRDYGYTF
. | once | TRBJ1-6 | TRBV15 | TGTGCCACCAGCACACAGTTCAGACAGGCCTCTAATTCACCCCTCCACTTT | CATSTQFRQASNSPLHF
. | . | TRBJ1-5 | TRBV9 | TGTGCCAGCAGCGAGTCGGGAGGTCAGCCCCAGCATTTT | CASSESGGQPQHF
TRBD1 | few | TRBJ1-4 | TRBV28 | TGTGCCAGCAGTTCCGGACAGGGGGCTAGGGAAAAACTGTTTTTT | CASSSGQGAREKLFF
. | . | TRBJ1-1 | TRBV30 | TGTGCCTGGAGTGTACAAAGTGGCACTGAAGCTTTCTTT | CAWSVQSGTEAFF
. | . | TRBJ1-1 | TRBV4-2 | TGTGCCAGCAGCCCTCAGCCCCCCGGGGGTAAGAACACTGAAGCTTTCTTT | CASSPQPPGGKNTEAFF
. | . | TRBJ2-7 | TRBV30 | TGTGCCTTAATAGACGGGGGCTACGAGCAGTACTTC | CALIDGGYEQYF
TRBD2 | . | TRBJ2-3 | TRBV15 | TGTGCCACCAGCAGAGATAGGCTAGCGGGGGGCGGGGATACGCAGTATTTT | CATSRDRLAGGGDTQYF
. | . | TRBJ1-1 | TRBV6-5 | TGTGCCAGCAGGACCATCGGGGAGAACACTGAAGCTTTCTTT | CASRTIGENTEAFF
TRBD1 | . | TRBJ1-1 | TRBV14 | TGTGCCAGCAGCAAAAACAGGGGGGGCACTGAAGCTTTCTTT | CASSKNRGGTEAFF
TRBD1 | . | TRBJ2-7 | TRBV19 | TGTGCCAGTAATGCACAGGGGAACGACTACGAGCAGTACTTC | CASNAQGNDYEQYF
. | . | TRBJ1-6 | TRBV3-1/TRBV3-2 | TGTGCCAGCAGCCACCGGGACACGAATAATTCACCCCTCCACTTT | CASSHRDTNNSPLHF
TRBD2 | . | TRBJ2-5 | TRBV3-1/TRBV3-2 | TGTGCCAGCAGCCCCACAGAGGCGGGCGGGGGGGTTCGAGAGACCCAGTACTTC | CASSPTEAGGGVRETQYF
. | . | TRBJ1-4 | TRBV15 | TGTGCCACCAGCAGAGATCGGGGGGGCCCTAATGAAAAACTGTTTTTT | CATSRDRGGPNEKLFF
. | . | TRBJ1-5 | TRBV6-2/TRBV6-3 | TGTGCCAGCAGTTACTTAGGGTACGGGGGAAGCAATCAGCCCCAGCATTTT | CASSYLGYGGSNQPQHF
TRBD1 | . | TRBJ1-1 | TRBV7-8 | TGTGCCAGCAGCCAGGGACAGCTGAACACTGAAGCTTTCTTT | CASSQGQLNTEAFF
TRBD1 | once | TRBJ1-1 | TRBV28 | TGTGCCAGCAGCCTCAAACTTGGGGGACAGCGCACTGAAGCTTTCTTT | CASSLKLGGQRTEAFF
. | . | TRBJ2-2 | TRBV5-1 | TGCGCCAGCAGGCCTCAGGGGTGGGGCACCGGGGAGCTGTTTTTT | CASRPQGWGTGELFF
TRBD1 | . | TRBJ1-5 | TRBV4-1 | TGCGCCAGCAGCACGTTTATACAGGGGAGCAATCAGCCCCAGCATTTT | CASSTFIQGSNQPQHF
. | . | TRBJ1-2 | TRBV12-3/TRBV12-4 | TGTGCCAGCAGTCCCGAGGAAGCGGCTGGCTACACCTTC | CASSPEEAAGYTF
. | . | TRBJ1-1 | TRBV28 | TGTGCCAGCAGTTTACGGGGGGGGCTTTCGAACACTGAAGCTTTCTTT | CASSLRGGLSNTEAFF
TRBD2 | . | TRBJ2-1 | TRBV13 | TGTGCCAGCAGCAATGGACTAGCGGCGAACAATGAGCAGTTCTTC | CASSNGLAANNEQFF
TRBD2 | . | TRBJ2-1 | TRBV19 | TGTGCCAGTAGTTTGAGCGGGGGCTCCTACAATGAGCAGTTCTTC | CASSLSGGSYNEQFF
. | . | TRBJ1-5 | TRBV2 | TGTGCCAGCAGTATCGACACCGCGAGCAATCAGCCCCAGCATTTT | CASSIDTASNQPQHF
. | . | TRBJ1-5 | TRBV12-3/TRBV12-4 | TGTGCCAGCAGTAGCAGGGCCAATCAGCCCCAGCATTTT | CASSSRANQPQHF
TRBD1 | . | TRBJ1-5 | TRBV12-5 | TGTGCTAGTGGTTTGTTTCCCGGGACAGGGGTATATAGCAATCAGCCCCAGCATTTT | CASGLFPGTGVYSNQPQHF
TRBD1 | . | TRBJ2-1 | TRBV3-1/TRBV3-2 | TGTGCCAGCAGCCAGGGGACAGGGGGTCATTTTATGCGGTTCTTC | CASSQGTGGHFMRFF
TRBD1 | . | TRBJ1-2 | TRBV14 | TGTGCCAGCAGCCAAGTAACAGGGGGCGAAGGCTACACCTTC | CASSQVTGGEGYTF
TRBD2 | . | TRBJ2-1 | TRBV6-2/TRBV6-3 | TGTGCCAGCAGTGATAGCGGGGGGCCCTACAATGAGCAGTTCTTC | CASSDSGGPYNEQFF
TRBD1 | once | TRBJ1-4 | TRBV18 | TGTGCCAGCTCCCGGGACAGTAATGAAAAACTGTTTTTT | CASSRDSNEKLFF
TRBD1 | many | TRBJ1-5 | TRBV6-1 | TGTGCCAGCAGTGAAGAGGGACAGGGGGCTCAGCCCCAGCATTTT | CASSEEGQGAQPQHF
. | few | TRBJ2-7 | TRBV4-1 | TGCGCCAGCAGCCTTAGTCCTAGCTCCTACGAGCAGTACTTC | CASSLSPSSYEQYF
. | . | TRBJ2-7 | TRBV7-3 | TGTGCCAGCAGCTTATCGGGGCAGGGGCCCTACGAGCAGTACTTC | CASSLSGQGPYEQYF
TRBD1 | . | TRBJ1-6 | TRBV6-1 | TGTGCCAGCAGTGACGGGACAGATAATTCACCCCTCCACTTT | CASSDGTDNSPLHF
TRBD1 | few | TRBJ2-7 | TRBV14 | TGTGCCAGCAGCCAAGGGGACAGTCGCGAGCAGTACTTC | CASSQGDSREQYF
TRBD1 | . | TRBJ1-6 | TRBV4-1 | TGCGCCAGCAGCCAAGTCGCAGGAGACAGGGTTAATTCACCCCTCCACTTT | CASSQVAGDRVNSPLHF
. | few | TRBJ1-1 | TRBV20-1 | TGCAGTGCTAGTAAAGATCAGGGGTTGAGCACTGAAGCTTTCTTT | CSASKDQGLSTEAFF
TRBD2 | once | TRBJ2-2 | TRBV28 | TGTGCCAGCAGTTTAGCGGGGGGAAACACCGGGGAGCTGTTTTTT | CASSLAGGNTGELFF
. | once | TRBJ2-5 | TRBV29-1 | TGCAGCGTTGCCCCGCACCTGAGAGAGACCCAGTACTTC | CSVAPHLRETQYF
. | . | TRBJ1-2 | TRBV9 | TGTGCCAGCAGCGTCCGGACAGACTACTATGGCTACACCTTC | CASSVRTDYYGYTF
. | . | TRBJ2-4 | TRBV7-2 | TGTGCCAGCAGCTTAGCGGTTGGCAGGGGAGCCAAAAACATTCAGTACTTC | CASSLAVGRGAKNIQYF
TRBD1 | . | TRBJ1-4 | TRBV4-1 | TGCGCCAGCAGCCAAGATACCGTACAGGGGCTTCGCGAAAAACTGTTTTTT | CASSQDTVQGLREKLFF
. | . | TRBJ1-6 | TRBV27 | TGTGCCAGCAGTAGCGGAGGGCATCGGCTGCCCCTCCACTTT | CASSSGGHRLPLHF
TRBD2 | many | TRBJ2-7 | TRBV4-2 | TGTGCCAGCAGCCAAGACCCGAGCGGGGGGGCGGGCGAGCAGTACTTC | CASSQDPSGGAGEQYF
TRBD1 | once | TRBJ1-5 | TRBV5-1 | TGCGCCAGCAGCTCTGGCCTTGACAGGGCCAATCAGCCCCAGCATTTT | CASSSGLDRANQPQHF
. | . | TRBJ2-3 | TRBV4-2 | TGTGCCAGCAGCCCCACCCGCCGGGACACAGATACGCAGTATTTT | CASSPTRRDTDTQYF
. | . | TRBJ1-1 | TRBV2 | TGTGCCAGCAGTCGACAGGTCAACACTGAAGCTTTCTTT | CASSRQVNTEAFF
TRBD1 | . | TRBJ1-5 | TRBV10-3 | TGTGCCATCAGTGTTCGGGACAGGGAGATTCCCCAGCATTTT | CAISVRDREIPQHF
TRBD1 | . | TRBJ2-7 | TRBV5-6 | TGTGCCAGCAGCCAGGGACAGCAGTACCCCTACGAGCAGTACTTC | CASSQGQQYPYEQYF
TRBD1 | . | TRBJ2-7 | TRBV5-4 | TGTGCCAGCAGCTCAACCGGGACAGCCTCCTACGAGCAGTACTTC | CASSSTGTASYEQYF
TRBD2 | once | TRBJ2-3 | TRBV19 | TGTGCCTCCAGCGGGGCAGATACGCAGTATTTT | CASSGADTQYF
. | . | TRBJ1-5 | TRBV30 | TGTGCCTGGAGGGAAGAACAGGCTAGGGGCAATCAGCCCCAGCATTTT | CAWREEQARGNQPQHF
. | few | TRBJ1-2 | TRBV11-2 | TGTGCCAGCAGCCGAAACAGATATGGCTACACCTTC | CASSRNRYGYTF
TRBD1 | . | TRBJ2-2 | TRBV5-6 | TGTGCCAGCAGCTTTGGGGGACAGGGTAACACCGGGGAGCTGTTTTTT | CASSFGGQGNTGELFF
. | . | TRBJ2-7 | TRBV27 | TGTGCCAGCAGTCTAACGACAGACTACGAGCAGTACTTC | CASSLTTDYEQYF